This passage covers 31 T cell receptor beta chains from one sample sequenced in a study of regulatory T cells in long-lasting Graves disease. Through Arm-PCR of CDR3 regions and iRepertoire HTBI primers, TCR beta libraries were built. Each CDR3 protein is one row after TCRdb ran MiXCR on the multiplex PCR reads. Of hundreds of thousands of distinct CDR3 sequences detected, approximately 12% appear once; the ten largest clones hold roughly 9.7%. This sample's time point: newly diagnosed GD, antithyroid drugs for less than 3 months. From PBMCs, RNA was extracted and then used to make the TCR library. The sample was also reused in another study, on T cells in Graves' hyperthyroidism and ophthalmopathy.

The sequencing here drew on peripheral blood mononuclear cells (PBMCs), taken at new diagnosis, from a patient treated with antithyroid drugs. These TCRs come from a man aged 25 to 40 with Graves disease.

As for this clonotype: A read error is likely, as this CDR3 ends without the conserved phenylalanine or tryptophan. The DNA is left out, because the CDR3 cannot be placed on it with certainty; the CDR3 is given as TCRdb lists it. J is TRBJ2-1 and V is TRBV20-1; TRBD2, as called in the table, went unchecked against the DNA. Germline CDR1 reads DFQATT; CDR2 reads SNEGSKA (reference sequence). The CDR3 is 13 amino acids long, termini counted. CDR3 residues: CSARSPTGAAQYL.

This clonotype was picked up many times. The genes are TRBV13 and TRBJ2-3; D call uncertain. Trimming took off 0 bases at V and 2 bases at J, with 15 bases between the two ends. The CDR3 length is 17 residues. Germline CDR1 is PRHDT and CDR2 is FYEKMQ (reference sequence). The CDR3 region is CASSLGGPRRSTDTQYF. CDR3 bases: TGTGCCAGCAGCTTAGGCGGCCCCCGAAGGTCCACAGATACGCAGTATTTT. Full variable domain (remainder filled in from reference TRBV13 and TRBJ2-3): AAGVIQSPRHLIKEKRETATLKCYPIPRHDTVYWYQQGPGQDPQFLISFYEKMQSDKGSIPDRFSAQQFSDYHSELNMSSLELGDSALYFCASSLGGPRRSTDTQYFGPGTRLTVL.

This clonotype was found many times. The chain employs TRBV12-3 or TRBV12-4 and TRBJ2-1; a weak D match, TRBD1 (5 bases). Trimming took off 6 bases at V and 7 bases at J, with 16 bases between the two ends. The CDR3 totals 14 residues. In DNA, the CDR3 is TGTGCCAGCAGGGGGCGCCTAGGAAATAATGAGCAGTTCTTC. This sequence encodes CASRGRLGNNEQFF.

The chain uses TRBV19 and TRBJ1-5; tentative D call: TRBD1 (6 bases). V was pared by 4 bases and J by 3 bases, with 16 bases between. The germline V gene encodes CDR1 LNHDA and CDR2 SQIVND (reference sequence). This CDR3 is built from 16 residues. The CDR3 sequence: CASSRSHRAPNQPQHF. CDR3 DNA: TGTGCCAGTAGTAGGTCCCACAGGGCGCCCAATCAGCCCCAGCATTTT.

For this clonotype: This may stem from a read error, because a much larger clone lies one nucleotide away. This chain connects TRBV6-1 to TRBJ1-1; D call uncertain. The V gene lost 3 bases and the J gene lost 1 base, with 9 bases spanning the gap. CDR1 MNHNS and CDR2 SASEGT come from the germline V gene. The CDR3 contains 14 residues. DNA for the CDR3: TGTGCCAGCAGTGAGTCAGACTGGAACACTGAAGCTTTCTTT. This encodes CASSESDWNTEAFF.

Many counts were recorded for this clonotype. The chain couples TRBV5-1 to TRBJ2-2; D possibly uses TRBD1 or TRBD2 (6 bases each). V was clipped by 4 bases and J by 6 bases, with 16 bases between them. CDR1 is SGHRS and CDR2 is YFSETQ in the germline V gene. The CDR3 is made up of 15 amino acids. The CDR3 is CASSPNPGAAGELFF. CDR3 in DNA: TGCGCCAGCAGCCCTAACCCGGGGGCGGCCGGGGAGCTGTTTTTT.

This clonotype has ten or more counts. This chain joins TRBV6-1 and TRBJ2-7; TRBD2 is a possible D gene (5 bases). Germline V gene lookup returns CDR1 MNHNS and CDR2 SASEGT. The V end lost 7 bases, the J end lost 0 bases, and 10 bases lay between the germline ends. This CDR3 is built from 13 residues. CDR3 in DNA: TGTGCCAGCACCGTCAGCGGCTCCTACGAGCAGTACTTC. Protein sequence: CASTVSGSYEQYF.

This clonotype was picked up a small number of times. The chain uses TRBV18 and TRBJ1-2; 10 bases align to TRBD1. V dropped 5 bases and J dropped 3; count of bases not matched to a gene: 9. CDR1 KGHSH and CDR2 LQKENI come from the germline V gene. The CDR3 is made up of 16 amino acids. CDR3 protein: CASSSPGQGKDYGYTF. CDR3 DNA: TGTGCCAGCTCATCCCCGGGACAGGGGAAAGACTATGGCTACACCTTC.

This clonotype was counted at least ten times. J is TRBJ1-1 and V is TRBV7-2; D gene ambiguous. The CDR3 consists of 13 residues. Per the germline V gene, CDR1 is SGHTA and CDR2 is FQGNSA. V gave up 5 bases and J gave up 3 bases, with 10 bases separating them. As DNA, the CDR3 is TGTGCCAGCAGCCCCGGGCGTTACACTGAAGCTTTCTTT. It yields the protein CASSPGRYTEAFF.

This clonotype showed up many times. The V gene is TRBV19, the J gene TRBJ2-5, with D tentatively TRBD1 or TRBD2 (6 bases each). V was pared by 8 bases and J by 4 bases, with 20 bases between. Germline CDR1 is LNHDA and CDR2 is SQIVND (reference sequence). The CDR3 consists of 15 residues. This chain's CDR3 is CASGGPEELGETQYF. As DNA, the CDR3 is TGTGCCAGTGGGGGGCCCGAAGAATTAGGAGAGACCCAGTACTTC. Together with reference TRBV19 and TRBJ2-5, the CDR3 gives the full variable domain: DGGITQSPKYLFRKEGQNVTLSCEQNLNHDAMYWYRQDPGQGLRLIYYSQIVNDFQKGDIAEGYSVSREKKESFPLTVTSAQKNPTAFYLCASGGPEELGETQYFGPGTRLLVL.

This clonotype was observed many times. The DNA of the CDR3 is TGCAGTGCGAGGGGGGGGACCGCCGGGGACCAGTACTTC. This sequence encodes CSARGGTAGDQYF. The genes are TRBV20-1 and TRBJ2-5, with a possible D match to TRBD2 (7 bases). The CDR3 totals 13 residues. CDR1 is DFQATT, CDR2 SNEGSKA, per germline (reference sequence). V was shortened by 6 bases and J by 10 bases, with 21 bases between the two germline ends.

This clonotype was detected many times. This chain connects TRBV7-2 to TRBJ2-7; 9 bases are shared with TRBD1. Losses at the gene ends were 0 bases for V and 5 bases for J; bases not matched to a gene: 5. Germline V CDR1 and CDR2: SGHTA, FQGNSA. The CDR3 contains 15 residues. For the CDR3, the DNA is TGTGCCAGCAGCTTAGCGTGGACAGGGGACAACGAGCAGTACTTC. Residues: CASSLAWTGDNEQYF.

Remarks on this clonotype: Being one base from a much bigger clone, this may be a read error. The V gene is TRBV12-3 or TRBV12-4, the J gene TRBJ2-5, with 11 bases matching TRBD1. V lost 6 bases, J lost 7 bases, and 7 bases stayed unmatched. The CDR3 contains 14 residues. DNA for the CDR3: TGTGCCAGCAGCAGGGACAGGGGGAAGGGGACCCAGTACTTC. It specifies CASSRDRGKGTQYF.

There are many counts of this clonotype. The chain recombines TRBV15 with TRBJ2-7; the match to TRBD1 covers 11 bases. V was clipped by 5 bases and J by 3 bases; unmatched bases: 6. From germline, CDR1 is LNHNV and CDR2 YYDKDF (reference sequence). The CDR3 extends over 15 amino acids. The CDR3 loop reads CATSGAGTGGYEQYF. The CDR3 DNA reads TGTGCCACCAGCGGAGCCGGGACAGGGGGCTACGAGCAGTACTTC.

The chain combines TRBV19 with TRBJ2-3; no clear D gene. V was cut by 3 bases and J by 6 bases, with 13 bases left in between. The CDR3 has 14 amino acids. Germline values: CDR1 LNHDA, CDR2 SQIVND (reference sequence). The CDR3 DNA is TGTGCCAGTAGTATGGGCACAGCTGGGGATACGCAGTATTTT. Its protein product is CASSMGTAGDTQYF.

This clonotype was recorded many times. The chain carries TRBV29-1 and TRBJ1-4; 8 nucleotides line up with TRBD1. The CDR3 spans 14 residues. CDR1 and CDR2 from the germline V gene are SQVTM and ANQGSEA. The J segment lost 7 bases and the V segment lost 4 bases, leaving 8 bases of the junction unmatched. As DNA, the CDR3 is TGCAGCGTTGGCCAGGGGGCGCGAGGTGAAAAACTGTTTTTT. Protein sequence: CSVGQGARGEKLFF. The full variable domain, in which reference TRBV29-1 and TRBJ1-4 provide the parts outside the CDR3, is SAVISQKPSRDICQRGTSLTIQCQVDSQVTMMFWYRQQPGQSLTLIATANQGSEATYESGFVIDKFPISRPNLTFSTLTVSNMSPEDSSIYLCSVGQGARGEKLFFGSGTQLSVL.

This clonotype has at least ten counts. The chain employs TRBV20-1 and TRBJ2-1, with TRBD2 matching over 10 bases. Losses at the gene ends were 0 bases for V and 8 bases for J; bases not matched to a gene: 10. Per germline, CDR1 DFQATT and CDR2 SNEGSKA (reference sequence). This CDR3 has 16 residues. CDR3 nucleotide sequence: TGCAGTGCTAGAGATGAACTAGCGGGAAGTAATGATGAGCAGTTCTTC. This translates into CSARDELAGSNDEQFF.

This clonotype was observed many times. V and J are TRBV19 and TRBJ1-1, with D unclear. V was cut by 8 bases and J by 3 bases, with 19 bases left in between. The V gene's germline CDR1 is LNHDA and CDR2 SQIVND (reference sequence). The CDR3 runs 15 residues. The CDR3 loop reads CASSRLEDGHTEAFF. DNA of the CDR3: TGTGCCAGTTCGCGGTTGGAGGATGGCCACACTGAAGCTTTCTTT.

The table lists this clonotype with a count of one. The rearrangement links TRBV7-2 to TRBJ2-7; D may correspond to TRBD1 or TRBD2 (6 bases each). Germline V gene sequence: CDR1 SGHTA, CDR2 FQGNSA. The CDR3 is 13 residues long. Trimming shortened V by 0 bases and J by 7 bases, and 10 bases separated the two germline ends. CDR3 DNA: TGTGCCAGCAGCTTAGCGCGGGACAATGAGCAGTACTTC. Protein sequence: CASSLARDNEQYF.

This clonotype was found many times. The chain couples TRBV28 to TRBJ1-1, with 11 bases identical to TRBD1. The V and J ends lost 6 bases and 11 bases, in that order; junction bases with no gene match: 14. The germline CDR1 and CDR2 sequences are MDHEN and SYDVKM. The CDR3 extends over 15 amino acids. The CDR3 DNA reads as TGTGCCAGCAGACCCAGGACAGGGGGCTTGGCACGGGCTTTCTTT. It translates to CASRPRTGGLARAFF. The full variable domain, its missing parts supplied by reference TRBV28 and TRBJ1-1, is DVKVTQSSRYLVKRTGEKVFLECVQDMDHENMFWYRQDPGLGLRLIYFSYDVKMKEKGDIPEGYSVSREKKERFSLILESASTNQTSMYLCASRPRTGGLARAFFGQGTRLTVV.

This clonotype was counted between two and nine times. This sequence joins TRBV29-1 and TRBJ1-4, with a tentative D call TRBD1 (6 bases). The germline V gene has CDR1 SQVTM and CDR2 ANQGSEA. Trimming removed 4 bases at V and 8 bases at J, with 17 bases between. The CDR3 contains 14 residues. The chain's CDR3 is CSVAVRTVGEKLFF. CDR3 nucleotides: TGCAGCGTTGCGGTCCGGACAGTGGGGGAAAAACTGTTTTTT.

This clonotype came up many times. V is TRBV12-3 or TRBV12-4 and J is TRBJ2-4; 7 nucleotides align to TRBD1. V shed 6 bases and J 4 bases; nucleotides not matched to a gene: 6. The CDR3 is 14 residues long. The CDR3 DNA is TGTGCCAGCAGCCCCGGGACAGTAAAAAACATTCAGTACTTC. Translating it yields CASSPGTVKNIQYF.

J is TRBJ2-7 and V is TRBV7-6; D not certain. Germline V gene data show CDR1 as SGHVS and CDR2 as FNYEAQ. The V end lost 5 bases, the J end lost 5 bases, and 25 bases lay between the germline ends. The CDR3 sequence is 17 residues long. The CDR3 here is CASSPAAGRWASDEQYV. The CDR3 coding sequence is TGTGCCAGCAGCCCGGCGGCCGGGCGATGGGCGTCAGACGAGCAGTACGTC.

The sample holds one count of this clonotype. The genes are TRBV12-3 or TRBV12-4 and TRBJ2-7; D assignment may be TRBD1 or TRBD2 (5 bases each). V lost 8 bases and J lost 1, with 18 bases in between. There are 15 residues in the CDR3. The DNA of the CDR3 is TGTGCCAGCTCACCCATCGGGGCGCCGTCCTACGAGCAGTACTTC. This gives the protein CASSPIGAPSYEQYF.

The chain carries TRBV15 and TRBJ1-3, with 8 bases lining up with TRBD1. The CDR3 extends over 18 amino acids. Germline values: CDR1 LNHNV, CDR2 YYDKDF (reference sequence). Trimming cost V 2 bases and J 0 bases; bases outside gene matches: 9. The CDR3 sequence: CATSRKYGQGLSGNTIYF. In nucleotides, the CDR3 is TGTGCCACCAGCAGAAAATACGGACAGGGCCTCTCTGGAAACACCATATATTTT.

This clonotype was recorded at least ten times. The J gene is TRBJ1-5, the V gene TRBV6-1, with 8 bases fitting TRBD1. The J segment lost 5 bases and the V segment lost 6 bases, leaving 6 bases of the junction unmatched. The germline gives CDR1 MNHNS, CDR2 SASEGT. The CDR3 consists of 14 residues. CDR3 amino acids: CASRLGQGHQPQHF. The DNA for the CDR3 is TGTGCCAGCAGGCTCGGACAGGGTCATCAGCCCCAGCATTTT.

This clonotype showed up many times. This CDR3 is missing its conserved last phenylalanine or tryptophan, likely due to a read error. DNA of the CDR3: TGTGCCACCAGTGATGGGGGTCAGCCCCAGCATCTT. Protein sequence: CATSDGGQPQHL. V usage is TRBV24-1 and J usage is TRBJ1-5; a possible D gene is TRBD1 (5 bases). CDR1 and CDR2 from the germline V gene are KGHDR and SFDVKD. Trimming took off 3 bases at V and 6 bases at J, with 5 bases between the two ends. The CDR3 has 12 amino acids.

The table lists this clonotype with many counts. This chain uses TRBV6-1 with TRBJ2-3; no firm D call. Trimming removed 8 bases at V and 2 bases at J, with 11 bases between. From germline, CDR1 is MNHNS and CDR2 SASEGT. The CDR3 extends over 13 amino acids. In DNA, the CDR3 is TGTGCCAGCTGTCCACCCTCCACAGATACGCAGTATTTT. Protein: CASCPPSTDTQYF.

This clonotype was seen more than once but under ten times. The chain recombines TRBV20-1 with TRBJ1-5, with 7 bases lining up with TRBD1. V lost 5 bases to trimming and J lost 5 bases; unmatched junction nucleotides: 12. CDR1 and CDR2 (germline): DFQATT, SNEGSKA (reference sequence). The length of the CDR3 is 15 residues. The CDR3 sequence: CSAPVWGGGHQPQHF. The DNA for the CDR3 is TGCAGTGCTCCCGTTTGGGGAGGGGGCCATCAGCCCCAGCATTTT.

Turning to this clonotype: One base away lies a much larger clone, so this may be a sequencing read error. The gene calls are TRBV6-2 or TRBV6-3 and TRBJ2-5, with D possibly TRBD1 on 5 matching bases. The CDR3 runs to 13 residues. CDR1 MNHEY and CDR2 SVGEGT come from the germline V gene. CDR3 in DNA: TGTACCAGCAGCGTCAGGGTCGAAGAGACCCAGTACTTC. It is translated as CTSSVRVEETQYF.

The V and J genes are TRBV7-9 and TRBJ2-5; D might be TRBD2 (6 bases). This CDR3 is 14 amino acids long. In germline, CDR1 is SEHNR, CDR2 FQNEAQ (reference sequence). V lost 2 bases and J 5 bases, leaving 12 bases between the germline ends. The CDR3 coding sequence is TGTGCCAGCAGCTTATTTTGGGGGGAGGAGACCCAGTACTTC. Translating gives CASSLFWGEETQYF. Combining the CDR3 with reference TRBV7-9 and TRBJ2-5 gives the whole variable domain DTGVSQNPRHKITKRGQNVTFRCDPISEHNRLYWYRQTLGQGPEFLTYFQNEAQLEKSRLLSDRFSAERPKGSFSTLEIQRTEQGDSAMYLCASSLFWGEETQYFGPGTRLLVL.